Below are 28 T cell receptor beta chains sequenced from a single sample in a study of blood T cells in healthy people across ages. Next came a second PCR, run for about 7 to 12 cycles, which used a sample-barcoded 5' primer along with a J-beta primer mix. Using its own MiXCR run on the 5' RACE reads, TCRdb lists one record per CDR3 protein. In the table there are about 510,000 distinct CDR3 sequences, around 27% of which are singletons. The same specimen was also included in a second study, on T cells of mothers and their children.

What was sequenced was blood. These receptors came from a boy under 10 years old in good health.

Only a few counts were recorded for this clonotype. The CDR3 DNA reads as TGTGCCAGCAGCTTAGTAACCGAGACAGGGAAGTACTTC. It translates to CASSLVTETGKYF. The chain recombines TRBV7-2 with TRBJ2-7; 7 bases agree with TRBD1. Germline CDR1 reads SGHTA; CDR2 reads FQGNSA. CDR3 length: 13 residues. J lost 11 bases, V lost 1 base, and 8 bases had no gene match.

CDR3 residues: CASSFSPSGSYNEQFF. The CDR3 nucleotides are TGTGCCAGCAGCTTTAGTCCTAGCGGCTCCTACAATGAGCAGTTCTTC. This chain connects TRBV7-9 to TRBJ2-1, with 7 bases aligning to TRBD2. Germline assignment: CDR1 SEHNR and CDR2 FQNEAQ (reference sequence). V was clipped by 3 bases and J by 0 bases; unmatched bases: 5. This CDR3 comprises 16 residues.

The chain joins TRBV6-5 to TRBJ2-1; 9 bases line up with TRBD2. This CDR3 is built from 15 residues. Trimming removed 5 bases from V and 6 bases from J; junction bases left unmatched: 8. Per germline, CDR1 MNHEY and CDR2 SVGAGI. The DNA for the CDR3 is TGTGCCAGCAGTGACATGCGGGAGGGCGGCAATGAGCAGTTCTTC. Translating it yields CASSDMREGGNEQFF.

V gene TRBV24-1 combines with J gene TRBJ1-4; D may be TRBD1 (5 bases). V lost 1 base to trimming and J lost 1 base, with 27 bases between them. The germline V gene encodes CDR1 KGHDR and CDR2 SFDVKD. The CDR3 extends over 22 amino acids. CDR3: CATSDFLWREHRFAGTNEKLFF. CDR3 in DNA: TGTGCCACCAGTGATTTTCTGTGGCGGGAGCACAGGTTTGCCGGAACTAATGAAAAACTGTTTTTT.

This clonotype turned up a few times. An end of the junction differs from the germline gene, which may be a read error. V gene TRBV6-1 combines with J gene TRBJ1-2, with D perhaps TRBD1 (5 bases). Germline V gene data show CDR1 as MNHNS and CDR2 as SASEGT. There are 15 residues in the CDR3. In DNA form, the CDR3 reads TGTGCCGGCAGAGACCGGGACGGAGCTAACTATGGCTACACCTTC. Its protein is CAGRDRDGANYGYTF.

This CDR3 reads CSVDRAYGYTF. The CDR3 DNA follows: TGCAGCGTTGACAGGGCTTATGGCTACACCTTC. The V and J genes are TRBV29-1 and TRBJ1-2; the D gene is possibly TRBD1 (5 bases). Germline CDR1 reads SQVTM; CDR2 reads ANQGSEA. This CDR3 is 11 amino acids long. Trimming shortened V by 3 bases and J by 5 bases, and 7 bases separated the two germline ends.

The chain carries TRBV9 and TRBJ1-4; D is unresolved. The CDR3 is 15 amino acids. The V and J ends lost 0 bases and 5 bases respectively, with 11 bases between them. CDR1 is SGDLS, CDR2 YYNGEE, per germline. The CDR3 loop reads CASSVDPGRNEKLFF. The CDR3, as DNA: TGTGCCAGCAGCGTAGATCCGGGTAGGAATGAAAAACTGTTTTTT.

The chain couples TRBV29-1 to TRBJ2-7, with 7 nucleotides matching TRBD1. The germline gives CDR1 SQVTM, CDR2 ANQGSEA. The CDR3 contains 14 residues. V lost 6 bases, J lost 1 base, and 9 bases stayed unmatched. CDR3 sequence reads: CSVRTDRRSYEQYF. In DNA form, the CDR3 reads TGCAGCGTGAGAACGGACAGGCGATCCTACGAGCAGTACTTC.

The chain is built from TRBV3-1 and TRBJ2-5; 11 bases fit TRBD2. V shed 3 bases, J shed 0 bases, and the junction held 3 bases outside the gene matches. The CDR3 contains 16 residues. Germline V CDR1 and CDR2: LGHDT, YNNKEL (reference sequence). The CDR3 nucleotides are TGTGCCAGCAGCCACCCTAGCGGGAGGCACCAAGAGACCCAGTACTTC. Translated, it gives CASSHPSGRHQETQYF.

The chain joins TRBV30 to TRBJ2-2; either TRBD1 or TRBD2 may fit D (5 bases each). Germline V gene data show CDR1 as GTSNPN and CDR2 as SVGIG (reference sequence). V lost 6 bases to trimming and J lost 7 bases, with 9 bases between them. This CDR3 region has 11 residues. The CDR3 here is CACVGVGELFF. CDR3 DNA sequence: TGTGCCTGCGTGGGGGTCGGGGAGCTGTTTTTT.

This clonotype was found a few times. The chain joins TRBV20-1 to TRBJ2-2; D not certain. V lost 1 base, J lost 7 bases, and 4 bases lay in between. The length of the CDR3 is 11 residues. Germline lookup yields CDR1 DFQATT and CDR2 SNEGSKA (reference sequence). Here the CDR3 reads CSARAHGELFF. CDR3 coding DNA: TGCAGTGCTAGAGCTCACGGGGAGCTGTTTTTT.

The chain employs TRBV20-1 and TRBJ1-6, with unresolved D. This CDR3 contains 16 residues. The V gene's germline CDR1 is DFQATT and CDR2 SNEGSKA (reference sequence). V was cut by 5 bases and J by 0 bases, with 14 bases left in between. CDR3 protein: CSAAEGPLSYNSPLHF. The DNA of the CDR3 is TGCAGTGCTGCAGAAGGTCCTCTCTCCTATAATTCACCCCTCCACTTT.

The chain has TRBV12-3 or TRBV12-4 and TRBJ2-5, with 11 positions matching TRBD1. The CDR3 sequence is 15 residues long. J gave up 4 bases and V 3 bases, and 4 bases lay outside the gene matches. CDR3 coding DNA: TGTGCCAGCAGTTTTATGGGACAGGGGGGAGAGACCCAGTACTTC. Its translation: CASSFMGQGGETQYF.

This clonotype was counted only a few times. A much larger clone lies a single base off, so this may be a read error. The chain couples TRBV7-9 to TRBJ2-3; the D call may be TRBD1 or TRBD2 (5 bases each). CDR3 length: 15 amino acids. Looked up from germline, CDR1 is SEHNR and CDR2 is FQNEAQ (reference sequence). The CDR3 bases are TGTGCCGGCAGCTCGACGGGACGGCCCACAGATACGCAGTATTTT. This gives the protein CAGSSTGRPTDTQYF.

This clonotype was found a few times. The J gene is TRBJ2-3, the V gene TRBV7-8, with D possibly matching TRBD2 (6 bases). This CDR3 has 14 amino acids. The germline V gene has CDR1 SGHVS and CDR2 FQNEAQ. V was pared by 0 bases and J by 8 bases, with 12 bases between. CDR3 coding DNA: TGTGCCAGCAGCTTAGCGCCGGGGGACGTTACGCAGTATTTT. Residues: CASSLAPGDVTQYF.

This chain uses TRBV5-1 with TRBJ2-2; D is unresolved. The length of the CDR3 is 15 residues. Germline V gene lookup returns CDR1 SGHRS and CDR2 YFSETQ. V was clipped by 0 bases and J by 0 bases, with 6 bases between them. CDR3 DNA: TGCGCCAGCAGCTTGGACAGCACGAACACCGGGGAGCTGTTTTTT. The encoded protein is CASSLDSTNTGELFF.

The chain uses TRBV9 and TRBJ1-2; 12 bases map to TRBD1. V shed 3 bases and J 7 bases; nucleotides not matched to a gene: 7. Germline loops: CDR1 SGDLS, CDR2 YYNGEE. The CDR3 contains 15 residues. CDR3 coding DNA: TGTGCCAGCAGCGGACCGGGACAGGGGGCAAGTGGCTACACCTTC. This translates into CASSGPGQGASGYTF.

This sequence joins TRBV6-1 and TRBJ2-5; D gene ambiguous. The CDR3 length is 14 residues. The germline gives CDR1 MNHNS, CDR2 SASEGT. V dropped 1 base and J dropped 10 bases, with 16 bases sitting between them. CDR3: CASSEGMGKPSQYF. CDR3 sequence (DNA): TGTGCCAGCAGTGAAGGGATGGGGAAGCCCAGCCAGTACTTC.

This clonotype showed up just once. This chain joins TRBV6-6 and TRBJ2-3; 9 nucleotides match TRBD2. Per germline, CDR1 MNHNY and CDR2 SVGAGI (reference sequence). CDR3 length: 14 amino acids. The junction had 12 bases not matched to a gene; V was cut back by 10 bases and J by 7 bases. The chain's CDR3 is CANNSGRGAYTQYF. The CDR3 DNA reads as TGTGCCAACAATAGCGGGAGAGGGGCGTATACGCAGTATTTT.

In its sample, this clonotype was seen a few times. The chain uses TRBV10-3 and TRBJ2-6, with D tentatively TRBD2 (5 bases). Trimming took off 4 bases at V and 3 bases at J, with 10 bases between the two ends. The CDR3 spans 15 residues. Germline V gene lookup returns CDR1 ENHRY and CDR2 SYGVKD. The CDR3 protein is CAISAGISGANVLTF. CDR3 in DNA: TGTGCCATCAGTGCCGGGATTAGTGGGGCCAACGTCCTGACTTTC.

The CDR3 sequence: CASSPISRGGKNYGYTF. CDR3 bases: TGTGCCAGCTCACCAATATCTCGGGGGGGAAAGAACTATGGCTACACCTTC. The chain joins TRBV18 to TRBJ1-2, with a tentative D call TRBD1 (5 bases). The V and J ends lost 2 bases and 2 bases respectively, with 18 bases between them. Germline CDR1 reads KGHSH; CDR2 reads LQKENI. The CDR3 loop spans 17 amino acids.

This clonotype was seen only a few times. The chain has TRBV29-1 and TRBJ2-3; no clear D. CDR3 length: 13 residues. Deletions cut 6 bases from V and 0 bases from J, with 10 bases between. Germline values: CDR1 SQVTM, CDR2 ANQGSEA. The chain's CDR3 is CSVASLSTDTQYF. Here the CDR3 DNA reads TGCAGCGTGGCCTCACTTAGCACAGATACGCAGTATTTT.

J is TRBJ2-1 and V is TRBV4-1; 9 bases line up with TRBD2. TRBJ2-5 explains the end of the DNA better; the J call may be wrong. Looked up from germline, CDR1 is MGHRA and CDR2 is YSYEKL. CDR3 length: 17 amino acids. CDR3 DNA: TGCGCCAGCAGCCAAGATCCCCCGCTAGCGGGATTGGAGACCCAGTACTTC. It encodes CASSQDPPLAGLETQYF.

In the case of this clonotype: At one end the junction does not follow the germline gene, possibly because of a read error. V and J are TRBV12-3 or TRBV12-4 and TRBJ2-3; D is unresolved. The CDR3 runs 15 residues. CDR3 loop: CASSPITLYTDTQCF. The CDR3 DNA sequence: TGTGCCAGCAGTCCCATCACCCTCTACACAGATACGCAGTGTTTT.

This sequence joins TRBV6-2 or TRBV6-3 and TRBJ1-3; D is undetermined. Trimming pared 1 base from V and 0 bases from J, leaving 13 bases between. Per the germline V gene, CDR1 is MNHEY and CDR2 is SVGEGT. This CDR3 contains 17 residues. CDR3 protein: CASSYWSRTTSGNTIYF. The DNA for the CDR3 is TGTGCCAGCAGTTACTGGTCAAGGACCACCTCTGGAAACACCATATATTTT.

Worth noting for this clonotype: Sequence at one end of the junction differs from germline and may be a read error. The chain employs TRBV27 and TRBJ2-5, with 14 bases identical to TRBD2. The J call is in doubt because the DNA end fits TRBJ2-1 better. Germline CDR1 is MNHEY and CDR2 is SMNVEV (reference sequence). This CDR3 comprises 19 residues. CDR3 nucleotides: TGTGCCAGCAGTCTCCACGGACTAGCGGGAGGAGAAGCCTACAGTGAGCAGTTCTTC. Translating gives CASSLHGLAGGEAYSEQFF.

The chain uses TRBV5-6 and TRBJ2-1, with a weak D call TRBD2 (7 bases). The germline gives CDR1 SGHDT, CDR2 YYEEEE. With 0 bases removed from V and 9 bases from J, the gap between germline ends came to 16 bases. The CDR3 totals 15 residues. CDR3 residues: CASSLGSRGGGEQFF. DNA of the CDR3: TGTGCCAGCAGCTTGGGATCCAGGGGAGGGGGTGAGCAGTTCTTC.

This clonotype was detected a few times. The rearrangement joins TRBV4-2 to TRBJ2-5; 9 bases map to TRBD1. The germline CDR1 and CDR2 sequences are LGHNA and YNFKEQ. Unmatched junction bases numbered 16, after V lost 0 bases and J lost 5 bases. The CDR3 contains 19 residues. CDR3 bases: TGTGCCAGCAGCCAAGAAGGCCGGACAGGGGCAAGATCAGAGGAGACCCAGTACTTC. The encoded protein is CASSQEGRTGARSEETQYF.